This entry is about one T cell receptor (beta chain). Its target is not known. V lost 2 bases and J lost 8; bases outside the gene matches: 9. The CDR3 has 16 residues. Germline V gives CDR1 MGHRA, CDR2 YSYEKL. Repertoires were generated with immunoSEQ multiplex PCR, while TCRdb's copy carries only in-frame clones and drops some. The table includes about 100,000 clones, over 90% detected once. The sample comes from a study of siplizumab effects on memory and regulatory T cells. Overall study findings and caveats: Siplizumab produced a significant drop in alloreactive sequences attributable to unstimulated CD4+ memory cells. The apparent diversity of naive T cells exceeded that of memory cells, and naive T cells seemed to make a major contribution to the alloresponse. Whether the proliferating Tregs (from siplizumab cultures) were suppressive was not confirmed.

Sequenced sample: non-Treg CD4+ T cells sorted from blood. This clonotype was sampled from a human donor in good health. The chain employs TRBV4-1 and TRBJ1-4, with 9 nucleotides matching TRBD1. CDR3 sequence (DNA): TGCGCCAGCAGCCAATTACAGGGGGCTAGAATGGAAAAACTGTTTTTT. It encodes CASSQLQGARMEKLFF.